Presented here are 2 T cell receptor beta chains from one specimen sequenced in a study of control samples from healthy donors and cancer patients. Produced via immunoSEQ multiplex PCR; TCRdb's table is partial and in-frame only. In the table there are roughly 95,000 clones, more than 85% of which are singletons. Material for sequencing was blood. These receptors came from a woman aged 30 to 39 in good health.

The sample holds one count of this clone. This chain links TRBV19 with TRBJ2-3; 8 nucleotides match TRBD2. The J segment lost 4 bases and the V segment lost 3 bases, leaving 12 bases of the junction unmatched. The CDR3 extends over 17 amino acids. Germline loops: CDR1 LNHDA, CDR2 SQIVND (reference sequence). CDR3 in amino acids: CASSIIGHSGVPDTQYF. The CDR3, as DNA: TGTGCCAGTAGTATCATAGGCCATAGCGGGGTCCCAGATACGCAGTATTTT.

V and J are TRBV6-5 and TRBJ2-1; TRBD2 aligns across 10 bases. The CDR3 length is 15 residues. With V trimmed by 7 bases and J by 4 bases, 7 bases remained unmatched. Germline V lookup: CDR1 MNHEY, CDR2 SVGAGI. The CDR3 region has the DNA TGTGCCAGCATTGTCTGGACTAGCGGATACAATGAGCAGTTCTTC. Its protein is CASIVWTSGYNEQFF.